Below are 9 T cell receptor beta chains sequenced from a single sample in a study of T cells in women clearing cervical HPV infection. Sequencing was performed with immunoSEQ multiplex PCR; in TCRdb, only in-frame clones are kept and a portion is missing. This table lists approximately 37,000 clones. Sequenced: blood buffy coat. These receptors all come from a woman between 18 and 70 years old with a cervical HPV16 infection that either progressed to CIN3+ or cleared (not recorded which).

With respect to this clone: The read falls 3 residues short of the CDR3 end, and the missing part is taken from the germline J gene. The V and J genes are TRBV10-3 and TRBJ1-4, with D unresolved. CDR1 and CDR2 (germline): ENHRY, SYGVKD. The CDR3 consists of 14 residues. With 0 bases removed from V and 7 bases from J, the gap between germline ends came to 9 bases. The CDR3 DNA, read in part, is TGTGCCATCAGTGAGTCGCACAATTTTGAAAAA. Its translation is CAISESHNFEK. The full CDR3 reads CAISESHNFEKLFF.

Turning to this clone: The CDR3 extends 3 residues past the end of the read, so its final part is completed from the germline J gene. This sequence joins TRBV7-2 and TRBJ2-7; TRBD2 is a possible D gene (6 bases). Trimming left V 1 base short and J 6 bases short, with 16 bases between. Germline CDR1 is SGHTA and CDR2 is FQGNSA. There are 15 residues in the CDR3. CDR3 loop: CASSLVGTAMREQYF. The sequenced part of the CDR3 DNA is TGTGCCAGCAGCTTAGTAGGGACTGCCATGCGCGAG.

With regard to this clone: The CDR3 extends 3 residues past the end of the read, so its final part is completed from the germline J gene. V is TRBV19 and J is TRBJ2-2, with D maybe TRBD1 (7 bases). The length of the CDR3 is 15 residues. Germline CDR1 and CDR2: LNHDA and SQIVND (reference sequence). The sequenced part of the CDR3 DNA is TGTGCCAGTAGTCGTCTTGACAGGGAGGCTTCACCG. Protein product: CASSRLDREASP. The full CDR3 is CASSRLDREASPLFF. The variable domain in full, with the rest retrieved from reference TRBV19 and TRBJ2-2, is DGGITQSPKYLFRKEGQNVTLSCEQNLNHDAMYWYRQDPGQGLRLIYYSQIVNDFQKGDIAEGYSVSREKKESFPLTVTSAQKNPTAFYLCASSRLDREASPLFFGEGSRLTVL.

Comment on this clone: The CDR3 goes on 3 residues after the read ends, and that part is filled in from the germline J gene. The chain uses TRBV2 and TRBJ1-2; possibly TRBD1 for D (6 bases). Germline V gives CDR1 SNHLY, CDR2 FYNNEI. Deletions cut 5 bases from V and 3 bases from J, with 13 bases between. This CDR3 spans 14 amino acids. The covered CDR3 bases are TGTGCCAGCAGTCAGGGGTTTTGGGACTATGGC. The encoded protein is CASSQGFWDYG. The entire CDR3 protein is CASSQGFWDYGYTF.

Concerning this clone: Coverage ceases 3 residues before the CDR3 finishes, and the germline J gene fills in the end. This chain connects TRBV28 to TRBJ2-1, with D unresolved. CDR3 size: 12 residues. Germline V gene sequence: CDR1 MDHEN, CDR2 SYDVKM. V was clipped by 2 bases and J by 7 bases, with 6 bases between them. Incomplete CDR3 DNA: TGTGCCAGCAGTTTAATGTCTAATGAG. This encodes CASSLMSNE. From start to end, the CDR3 is CASSLMSNEQFF.

The CDR3 bases that were read are TGTGCCTGGCTCCTTCGGGACAGGGAGAGTGGC. This translates into CAWLLRDRESG. In full, the CDR3 is CAWLLRDRESGYTF. This chain links TRBV30 with TRBJ1-2; 9 positions agree with TRBD1. The CDR3 end falls 3 residues outside the read, so it is completed with the germline J gene. Per the germline V gene, CDR1 is GTSNPN and CDR2 is SVGIG (reference sequence). This CDR3 has 14 amino acids. Germline trimming cut 5 bases from V and 7 bases from J; bases unmatched to any gene: 11.

As to this clone: The CDR3 end lies 3 residues beyond the end of the read and is filled in from the germline J gene. V and J are TRBV5-8 and TRBJ2-3; D perhaps matches TRBD2 (6 bases). Trimming removed 4 bases at V and 0 bases at J, with 12 bases between. This CDR3 comprises 15 residues. Per the germline V gene, CDR1 is SGHTS and CDR2 is YDEGEE. This chain's CDR3 is CASSASGSSTDTQYF. CDR3 bases read: TGTGCCAGCAGCGCCAGCGGGTCTAGCACAGATACG.

Of note for this clone: The read comes to an end 3 residues before the CDR3 does, leaving the germline J gene to fill in the end. The genes are TRBV2 and TRBJ1-3; the D gene is possibly TRBD1 (5 bases). The CDR3 is 15 amino acids. With 1 base removed from V and 1 base from J, the gap between germline ends came to 8 bases. The germline CDR1 and CDR2 sequences are SNHLY and FYNNEI. The CDR3 DNA, read in part, is TGTGCCAGCAGTGAAGGACGGGGGTCTGGAAACACC. This sequence encodes CASSEGRGSGNT. The complete CDR3 reads CASSEGRGSGNTIYF.

Note on this clone: The read stops 3 residues short of the end of the CDR3; the missing end is completed from the germline J gene. The rearrangement links TRBV6-2 or TRBV6-3 to TRBJ2-1; weak D call: TRBD2 (6 bases). The CDR3 totals 14 residues. Germline CDR1 and CDR2: MNHEY and SVGEGT. Trimming shortened V by 5 bases and J by 0 bases, and 8 bases separated the two germline ends. This CDR3 reads CASSRGSSYNEQFF. The covered CDR3 bases are TGTGCCAGCAGTCGGGGGAGCTCCTACAATGAG.